What follows are 22 T cell receptor beta chains derived from one specimen sequenced in a study of T cells after yellow fever vaccination (dated by TCRdb to between 2018 and 2021). Explained via the paper, the treatment or condition label denotes: live attenuated yellow fever vaccine strain. The library relied on 5' RACE. TCRdb shows the sequencer as Illumina NovaSeq 6000. TCRdb's own reprocessing of the public reads used fastp at Q25 and MiXCR and kept productive beta chains. Merged by CDR3 protein, the rows form single entries marked with the most common genes and DNA. Within this sample are roughly 350,000 distinct CDR3 sequences, with roughly 3.9% of them counted one time only. About 22% of the sample comes from the top ten. Sequenced material: PBMCs, taken 5 days after the yellow fever booster vaccination. These receptors came from a man aged 18 to 29 who received the YFV17D yellow fever vaccine.

This clonotype was seen a few times. This sequence joins TRBV4-1 and TRBJ2-7; D unclear. This CDR3 spans 15 amino acids. Germline-derived CDR1 and CDR2 are MGHRA and YSYEKL. The ends were cut back, 4 bases at V and 6 bases at J, with 19 bases in the middle. CDR3 DNA sequence: TGCGCCAGCAGCCCCGGATCGTCCCTTGGGTCCGAGCAGTACTTC. Encoded protein: CASSPGSSLGSEQYF.

The chain employs TRBV20-1 and TRBJ2-3, with a weak D call TRBD1 (5 bases). Germline V gene lookup returns CDR1 DFQATT and CDR2 SNEGSKA (reference sequence). The CDR3 is made up of 13 amino acids. V shed 3 bases and J shed 0 bases, with 7 bases lying between them. CDR3 DNA sequence: TGCAGTGCTAGGGGGCGCAGCACAGATACGCAGTATTTT. Translated: CSARGRSTDTQYF.

In its sample, this clonotype was seen many times. The rearrangement links TRBV20-1 to TRBJ2-3; TRBD2 might be the D (7 bases). The V gene's germline CDR1 is DFQATT and CDR2 SNEGSKA (reference sequence). The CDR3 contains 15 residues. Trimming took 0 bases from V and 2 from J, leaving 12 bases between them. CDR3 loop: CSARDRRGLTDTQYF. In DNA, the CDR3 is TGCAGTGCTAGAGATCGGCGGGGGCTCACAGATACGCAGTATTTT.

CDR3 DNA sequence: TGCGCCAGCAGCCCAATACTGGGGACCACTGAAGCTTTCTTT. Its protein product is CASSPILGTTEAFF. The J gene is TRBJ1-1, the V gene TRBV4-1; possibly TRBD1 for D (5 bases). There are 14 residues in the CDR3. Trimming shortened V by 4 bases and J by 4 bases, and 13 bases separated the two germline ends. CDR1 is MGHRA, CDR2 YSYEKL, per germline.

The chain combines TRBV3-1 with TRBJ2-3; maybe TRBD1 (5 bases). This CDR3 contains 16 residues. V lost 3 bases to trimming and J lost 0 bases, with 13 bases between them. Germline V gene sequence: CDR1 LGHDT, CDR2 YNNKEL (reference sequence). CDR3 sequence: CASSHKTVTSTDTQYF. CDR3 sequence (DNA): TGTGCCAGCAGCCACAAGACAGTCACTAGCACAGATACGCAGTATTTT.

The chain links TRBV5-1 to TRBJ2-5, with unresolved D. CDR3 length: 12 amino acids. The V gene's germline CDR1 is SGHRS and CDR2 YFSETQ. V was clipped by 0 bases and J by 6 bases, with 6 bases between them. The CDR3: CASSLEDQTQYF. CDR3 nucleotides: TGCGCCAGCAGCTTGGAGGACCAGACCCAGTACTTC.

This clonotype was picked up many times. The CDR3 is CASRSGHRTIGTQYF. CDR3 nucleotide sequence: TGTGCCAGCAGATCGGGACACAGGACGATTGGGACGCAGTATTTT. The genes are TRBV28 and TRBJ2-3; tentative D call: TRBD1 (6 bases). The CDR3 spans 15 residues. Trimming left V 6 bases short and J 9 bases short, with 22 bases between. Germline CDR1 is MDHEN and CDR2 is SYDVKM.

The rearrangement uses TRBV5-1 and TRBJ1-1; 7 bases map to TRBD1. CDR3 length: 11 residues. Unmatched junction bases numbered 1, after V lost 3 bases and J lost 8 bases. Looked up from germline, CDR1 is SGHRS and CDR2 is YFSETQ. Written as DNA, the CDR3 is TGCGCCAGCAGCTGGGGACAGGAAGCTTTCTTT. This encodes CASSWGQEAFF.

This sequence joins TRBV6-5 and TRBJ1-1; D is unresolved. V shed 2 bases and J shed 0 bases, with 7 bases lying between them. Germline CDR1 is MNHEY and CDR2 is SVGAGI. The CDR3 has 14 residues. CDR3 in amino acids: CASSYGRVNTEAFF. DNA of the CDR3: TGTGCCAGCAGTTACGGGAGGGTGAACACTGAAGCTTTCTTT.

The chain joins TRBV23-1 to TRBJ1-1; possibly TRBD1 for D (6 bases). TRBV23-1 is noted as an ORF with a role that remains uncertain. Trimming pared 5 bases from V and 2 bases from J, leaving 12 bases between. The CDR3 spans 14 residues. The CDR3 region is CASSRRDTNTEAFF. In DNA, the CDR3 is TGCGCCAGCAGTAGGCGGGACACTAACACTGAAGCTTTCTTT.

This clonotype was seen only a few times. The chain is built from TRBV7-6 and TRBJ2-3; 7 nucleotides agree with TRBD1. V lost 5 bases to trimming and J lost 2 bases; unmatched junction nucleotides: 22. The V gene's germline CDR1 is SGHVS and CDR2 FNYEAQ. The CDR3 has 20 amino acids. The CDR3 DNA reads TGTGCCAGCAGCACCCCCCGTGTAGTACGGACCGGGACAGACACAGATACGCAGTATTTT. As protein: CASSTPRVVRTGTDTDTQYF.

This clonotype came up a few times. The rearrangement uses TRBV29-1 and TRBJ2-1, with 8 bases fitting TRBD2. Germline lookup yields CDR1 SQVTM and CDR2 ANQGSEA. CDR3 length: 12 residues. V shed 1 base, J shed 7 bases, and the junction held 0 bases outside the gene matches. The CDR3 region has the DNA TGCAGCGTTGAAGTAGCGGGGAATGAGCAGTTCTTC. Its translation is CSVEVAGNEQFF.

This chain joins TRBV11-2 and TRBJ2-1, with D perhaps being TRBD1 or TRBD2 (5 bases each). V dropped 8 bases and J dropped 5 bases, with 16 bases sitting between them. The CDR3 runs to 14 residues. CDR1 SGHAT and CDR2 FQNNGV come from the germline V gene. DNA of the CDR3: TGTGCCAGCTCCCCTTGGGACGGAGACAATGAGCAGTTCTTC. Protein sequence: CASSPWDGDNEQFF.

This clonotype was detected only a few times. The V and J genes are TRBV28 and TRBJ2-1; 11 positions agree with TRBD1. The CDR3 has 15 amino acids. Per germline, CDR1 MDHEN and CDR2 SYDVKM. V lost 7 bases and J lost 5; bases outside the gene matches: 7. Written as DNA, the CDR3 is TGTGCCAGCACCTCCGGGGGACAGGGGGACAATGAGCAGTTCTTC. Translating gives CASTSGGQGDNEQFF.

This clonotype came up many times. V and J are TRBV6-5 and TRBJ1-1; 7 bases match TRBD1. The ends lost 5 bases at V and 4 bases at J; junction bases unmatched: 7. Germline V gives CDR1 MNHEY, CDR2 SVGAGI. The CDR3 has 14 residues. In nucleotides, the CDR3 is TGTGCCAGCAGTCAGGGACAGCTAAGCACTGAAGCTTTCTTT. Its translation: CASSQGQLSTEAFF.

This clonotype was picked up a small number of times. This chain joins TRBV6-2 or TRBV6-3 and TRBJ2-1; D might be TRBD2 (5 bases). With 7 bases removed from V and 6 bases from J, the gap between germline ends came to 19 bases. Germline assignment: CDR1 MNHEY and CDR2 SVGEGT. This CDR3 is 15 amino acids long. The CDR3 spells CASNLRALAGNEQFF. The DNA of the CDR3 is TGTGCCAGCAACCTCCGGGCCCTGGCGGGCAATGAGCAGTTCTTC.

This chain uses TRBV19 with TRBJ1-1, with D unresolved. Trimming took off 0 bases at V and 1 base at J, with 3 bases between the two ends. This CDR3 region has 13 residues. Germline CDR1 LNHDA, CDR2 SQIVND (reference sequence). In DNA form, the CDR3 reads TGTGCCAGTAGTATAGAGCCGAACACTGAAGCTTTCTTT. As protein: CASSIEPNTEAFF. The full variable domain, with the rest looked up from reference TRBV19 and TRBJ1-1, is DGGITQSPKYLFRKEGQNVTLSCEQNLNHDAMYWYRQDPGQGLRLIYYSQIVNDFQKGDIAEGYSVSREKKESFPLTVTSAQKNPTAFYLCASSIEPNTEAFFGQGTRLTVV.

This clonotype showed up just a few times. The J gene is TRBJ2-5, the V gene TRBV4-1; D not resolved. The CDR3 sequence is 14 residues long. With 3 bases removed from V and 5 bases from J, the gap between germline ends came to 13 bases. CDR1 and CDR2 from the germline V gene are MGHRA and YSYEKL. CDR3 bases: TGCGCCAGCAGCCAGGGAATGTGGTCCGAGACCCAGTACTTC. Translation gives CASSQGMWSETQYF.

There are a few counts of this clonotype. The genes are TRBV9 and TRBJ2-3; TRBD2 is a possible D gene (5 bases). CDR3 size: 16 residues. V was cut by 1 base and J by 0 bases, with 12 bases left in between. Germline CDR1 is SGDLS and CDR2 is YYNGEE. The DNA for the CDR3 is TGTGCCAGCAGCGTACCTCGGGGAACTAGCACAGATACGCAGTATTTT. Its protein product is CASSVPRGTSTDTQYF.

The CDR3 here is CSAVVGGARANEQFF. The CDR3 region has the DNA TGCAGTGCAGTGGTGGGGGGGGCGAGGGCCAATGAGCAGTTCTTC. V is TRBV20-1 and J is TRBJ2-1; tentative D call: TRBD2 (7 bases). The V gene's germline CDR1 is DFQATT and CDR2 SNEGSKA (reference sequence). Trimming pared 6 bases from V and 6 bases from J, leaving 21 bases between. CDR3 size: 15 residues.

This clonotype was found many times. The chain employs TRBV7-2 and TRBJ2-3; D gene uncertain. The CDR3 sequence is 16 residues long. V lost 5 bases and J lost 2, with 17 bases in between. Germline V gives CDR1 SGHTA, CDR2 FQGNSA. CDR3 bases: TGTGCCAGCAGCCCACGACCCTCCTCATACACAGATACGCAGTATTTT. It encodes CASSPRPSSYTDTQYF.

In this sample, this clonotype turned up a few times. The chain carries TRBV6-1 and TRBJ2-7, with a possible D match to TRBD1 (6 bases). The germline V and J ends were trimmed by 3 bases and 6 bases, with 9 bases remaining between them. CDR1 MNHNS and CDR2 SASEGT come from the germline V gene. The CDR3 extends over 12 amino acids. CDR3 protein: CASSETGLEQYV. The CDR3 DNA is TGTGCCAGCAGTGAGACAGGTCTCGAGCAGTACGTC.